The T cell receptor beta chain described here comes from a study of blood T cell repertoires in COVID-19. The length of the CDR3 is 17 residues. Clones were read by immunoSEQ multiplex PCR, and TCRdb kept only the in-frame ones, dropping some. Among some 210,000 clones listed, 84% were seen once. Sequencing input: peripheral blood. The origin of this receptor is a woman between 70 and 85 years old with active or convalescent COVID-19. This chain joins TRBV21-1 and TRBJ2-1; the table calls TRBD2, which could not be checked here. TRBV21-1 represents a pseudogene. The CDR3 sequence: CASSKEGTSGSGDEQFF. As DNA, the CDR3 is TGTGCCAGCAGCAAAGAGGGGACTAGCGGGAGTGGAGATGAGCAGTTCTTC.